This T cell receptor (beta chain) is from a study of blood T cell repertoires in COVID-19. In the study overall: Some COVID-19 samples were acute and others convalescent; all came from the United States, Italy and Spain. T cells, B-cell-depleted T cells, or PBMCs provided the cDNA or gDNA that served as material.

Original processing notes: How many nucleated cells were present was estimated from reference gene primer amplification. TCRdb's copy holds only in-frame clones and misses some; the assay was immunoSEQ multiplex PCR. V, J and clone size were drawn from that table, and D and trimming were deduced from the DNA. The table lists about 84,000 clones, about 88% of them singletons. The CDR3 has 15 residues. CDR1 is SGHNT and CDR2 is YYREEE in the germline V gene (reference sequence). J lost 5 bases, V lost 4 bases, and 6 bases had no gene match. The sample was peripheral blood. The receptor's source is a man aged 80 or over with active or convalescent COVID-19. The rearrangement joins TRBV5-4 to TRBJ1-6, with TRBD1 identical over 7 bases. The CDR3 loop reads CASSIRQGNNSPLHF. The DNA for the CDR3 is TGTGCCAGCAGCATACGACAGGGCAATAATTCACCCCTCCACTTT. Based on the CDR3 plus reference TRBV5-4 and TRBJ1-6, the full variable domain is ETGVTQSPTHLIKTRGQQVTLRCSSQSGHNTVSWYQQALGQGPQFIFQYYREEENGRGNFPPRFSGLQFPNYSSELNVNALELDDSALYLCASSIRQGNNSPLHFGNGTRLTVT.